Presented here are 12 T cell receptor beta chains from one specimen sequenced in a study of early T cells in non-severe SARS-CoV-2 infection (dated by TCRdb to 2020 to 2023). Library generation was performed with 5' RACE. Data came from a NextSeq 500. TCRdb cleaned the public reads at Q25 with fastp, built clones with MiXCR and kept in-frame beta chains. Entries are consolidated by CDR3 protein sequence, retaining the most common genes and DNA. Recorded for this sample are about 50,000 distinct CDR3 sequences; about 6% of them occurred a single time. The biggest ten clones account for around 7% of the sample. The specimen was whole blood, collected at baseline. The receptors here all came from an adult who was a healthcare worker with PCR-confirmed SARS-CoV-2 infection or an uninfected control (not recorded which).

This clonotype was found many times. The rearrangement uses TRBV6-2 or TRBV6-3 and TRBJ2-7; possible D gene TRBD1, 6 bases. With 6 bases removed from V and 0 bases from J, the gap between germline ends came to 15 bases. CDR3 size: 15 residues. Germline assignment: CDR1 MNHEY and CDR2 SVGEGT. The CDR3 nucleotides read TGTGCCAGCAGCAGGGACATAAGATTCTCCTACGAGCAGTACTTC. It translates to CASSRDIRFSYEQYF.

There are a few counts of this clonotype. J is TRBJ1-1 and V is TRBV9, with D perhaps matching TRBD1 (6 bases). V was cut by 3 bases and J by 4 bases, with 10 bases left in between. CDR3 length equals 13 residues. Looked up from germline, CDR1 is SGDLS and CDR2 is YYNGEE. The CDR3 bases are TGTGCCAGCAGCGCTACAGGGACCACTGAAGCTTTCTTT. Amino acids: CASSATGTTEAFF.

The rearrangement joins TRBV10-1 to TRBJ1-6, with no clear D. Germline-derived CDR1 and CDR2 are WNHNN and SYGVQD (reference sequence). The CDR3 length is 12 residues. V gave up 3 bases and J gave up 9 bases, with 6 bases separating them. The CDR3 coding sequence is TGCGCCAGCAGTGAAGCCAGTTCACCCCTCCACTTT. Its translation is CASSEASSPLHF.

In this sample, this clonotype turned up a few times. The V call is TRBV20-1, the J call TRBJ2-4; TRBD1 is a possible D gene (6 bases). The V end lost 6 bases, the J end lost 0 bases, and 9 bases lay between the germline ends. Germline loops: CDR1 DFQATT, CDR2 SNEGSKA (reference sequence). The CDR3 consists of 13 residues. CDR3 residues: CSAQDRAKNIQYF. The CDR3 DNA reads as TGCAGTGCACAGGACAGAGCCAAAAACATTCAGTACTTC.

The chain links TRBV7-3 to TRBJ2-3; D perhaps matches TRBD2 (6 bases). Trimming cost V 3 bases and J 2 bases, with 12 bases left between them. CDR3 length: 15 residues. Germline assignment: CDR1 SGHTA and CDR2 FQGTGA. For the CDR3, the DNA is TGTGCCAGCAGCTTCATGGGACTCTCCACAGATACGCAGTATTTT. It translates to CASSFMGLSTDTQYF.

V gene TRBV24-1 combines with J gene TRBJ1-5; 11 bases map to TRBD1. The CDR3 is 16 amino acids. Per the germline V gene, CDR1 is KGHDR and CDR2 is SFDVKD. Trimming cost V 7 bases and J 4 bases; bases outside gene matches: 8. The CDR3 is CATSAGDRGANQPQHF. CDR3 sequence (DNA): TGTGCCACCAGCGCCGGGGACAGGGGGGCGAATCAGCCCCAGCATTTT.

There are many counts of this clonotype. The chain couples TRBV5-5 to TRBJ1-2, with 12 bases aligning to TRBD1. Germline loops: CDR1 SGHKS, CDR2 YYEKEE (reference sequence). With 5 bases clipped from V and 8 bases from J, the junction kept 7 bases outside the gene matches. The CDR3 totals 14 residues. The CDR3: CASRRQGTGGGYTF. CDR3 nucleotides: TGTGCCAGCAGGCGTCAAGGGACAGGGGGCGGCTACACCTTC.

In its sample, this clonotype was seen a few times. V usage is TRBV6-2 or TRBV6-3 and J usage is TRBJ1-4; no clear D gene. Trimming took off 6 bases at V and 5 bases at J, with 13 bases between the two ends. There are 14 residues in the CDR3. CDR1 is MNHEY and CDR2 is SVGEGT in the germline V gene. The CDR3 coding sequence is TGTGCCAGCAGACCAACTCAAGGAAATGAAAAACTGTTTTTT. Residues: CASRPTQGNEKLFF.

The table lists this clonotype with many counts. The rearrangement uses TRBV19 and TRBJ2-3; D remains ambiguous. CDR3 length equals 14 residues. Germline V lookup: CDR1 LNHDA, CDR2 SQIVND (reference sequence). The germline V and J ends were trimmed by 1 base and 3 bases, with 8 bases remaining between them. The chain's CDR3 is CASSIVILTDTQYF. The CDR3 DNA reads TGTGCCAGTAGTATAGTGATCTTGACAGATACGCAGTATTTT.

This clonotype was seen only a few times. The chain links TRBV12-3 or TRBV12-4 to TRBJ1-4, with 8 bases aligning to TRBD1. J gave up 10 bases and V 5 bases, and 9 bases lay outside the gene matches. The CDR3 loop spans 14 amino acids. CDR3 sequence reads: CASSPTGEIVKLFF. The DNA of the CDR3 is TGTGCCAGCAGTCCGACAGGGGAAATCGTAAAACTGTTTTTT.

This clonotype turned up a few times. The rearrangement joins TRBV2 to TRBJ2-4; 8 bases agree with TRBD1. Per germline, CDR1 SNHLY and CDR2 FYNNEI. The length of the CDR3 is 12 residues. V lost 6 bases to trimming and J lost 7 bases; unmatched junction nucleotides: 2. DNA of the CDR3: TGTGCCAGCAGGACAGGGGCGAACATTCAGTACTTC. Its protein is CASRTGANIQYF.

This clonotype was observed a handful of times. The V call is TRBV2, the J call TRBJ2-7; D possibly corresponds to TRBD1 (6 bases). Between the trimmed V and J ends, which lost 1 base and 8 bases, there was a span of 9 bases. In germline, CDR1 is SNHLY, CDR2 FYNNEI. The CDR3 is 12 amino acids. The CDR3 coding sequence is TGTGCCAGCAGTGAAGGGACAGCCAAGCAGTACTTC. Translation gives CASSEGTAKQYF.